Described below is a single T cell receptor (beta chain) sequence and its context. Its target is not known. The sample belongs to a study of shared clonotypes between healthy human individuals. CD8 cells regarded as naive lacked CD45RO, were positively chosen for CCR7, and omitted terminally differentiated effector memory CD45RA+ cells. Study results and limitations: Naive CD4 clonotype sharing across several donors was about 5.3%. Across subsets, estimated richness was generally greater for naive than for memory populations. Clonotypes shared by all four sorted-subset donors had higher generation probabilities than non-shared clonotypes.

Each cell subset's genomic DNA was divided evenly among several immunoSEQ plates. The protocol was immunoSEQ multiplex PCR, while the TCRdb copy is restricted to in-frame clones and leaves out a portion. The repertoire has 800,000 or so clones, approximately 97% of them found once; the top ten carry roughly 0.23%. The CDR3 runs to 19 residues. With V trimmed by 4 bases and J by 4 bases, 12 bases remained unmatched. CDR1 SGHRS and CDR2 YFSETQ come from the germline V gene. Sample: naive CD8+ T cells sorted from blood. The V and J genes are TRBV5-1 and TRBJ2-3; 16 bases fit TRBD2. This sequence was found in a man aged 25 to 45 in good health. CDR3 region: CASSTGTSGRAGGPDTQYF. Here the CDR3 DNA reads TGCGCCAGCAGCACAGGGACTAGCGGGAGGGCCGGGGGCCCAGATACGCAGTATTTT.